Below, one T cell receptor beta chain is given with its context. Its antigen is not known. The data stem from a study of long-term antiretroviral therapy in people with HIV. Study findings and constraints: Dominant in the repertoire at all time points were clones expanded before ART. Older ART regimens may have been in use when blood was drawn between the mid-2000s and the late 2010s. Diversity remained lower than transplant donor controls, even though it increased after ART.

Runs used v3.0 of the immunoSEQ assay and were done at survey level. Profiling relied on immunoSEQ multiplex PCR, and the TCRdb table lists in-frame clones only, not all of them. The data hold about 27,000 clones, with approximately 81% observed a single time. Germline assignment: CDR1 SNHLY and CDR2 FYNNEI. Trimming removed 8 bases from V and 4 bases from J; junction bases left unmatched: 7. This CDR3 region has 13 residues. Two or more post-ART PBMC samples, plus at least one pre-ART sample, were available for each donor. The origin of this receptor is a man aged 40-55 years with HIV. The chain employs TRBV2 and TRBJ2-7; 8 bases are shared with TRBD1. The sample in question was unsorted PBMCs, obtained 3 years after starting antiretroviral therapy. The CDR3 DNA sequence: TGTGCCAGCTCGGGACAGGACATGTACGAGCAGTACTTC. This translates into CASSGQDMYEQYF.